These 15 T cell receptor beta chains originate from one sample sequenced in a study of regulatory T cells in long-lasting Graves disease. With iRepertoire HTBI primers and Arm-PCR of CDR3 regions, TCR beta libraries were built. TCRdb processed the multiplex PCR reads anew with MiXCR; each CDR3 protein has one entry. Found here are hundreds of thousands of distinct CDR3 sequences, about a fifth of them singletons; the top ten hold roughly 7%. Sample time point: persistent/refractory GD, antithyroid drugs over 5 years with positive TRAb. The TCR library was prepared using RNA isolated from PBMCs. The sequencing here drew on peripheral blood mononuclear cells (PBMCs), taken when the disease was refractory, from a patient treated with antithyroid drugs. These receptors all come from a female donor with Graves disease.

The chain joins TRBV2 to TRBJ2-3; D remains unclear. V lost 0 bases and J 4 bases, leaving 8 bases between the germline ends. CDR3 size: 14 residues. Germline values: CDR1 SNHLY, CDR2 FYNNEI. CDR3 DNA sequence: TGTGCCAGCAGTGAAGCGCTTCGGCCAGATACGCAGTATTTT. It encodes CASSEALRPDTQYF.

The genes are TRBV5-1 and TRBJ1-5; D is ambiguous. This CDR3 contains 14 residues. Trimming cost V 2 bases and J 4 bases, with 10 bases left between them. CDR1 and CDR2 (germline): SGHRS, YFSETQ. CDR3 bases: TGCGCCAGCAGCTTTGAGGGTGAGAATCAGCCCCAGCATTTT. Amino acid sequence: CASSFEGENQPQHF.

The chain combines TRBV24-1 with TRBJ2-1, with 10 positions matching TRBD1. The V gene's germline CDR1 is KGHDR and CDR2 SFDVKD. The CDR3 is made up of 15 amino acids. Germline trimming cut 4 bases from V and 6 bases from J; bases unmatched to any gene: 5. The CDR3, as DNA: TGTGCCACCAGTGACCCCGGGACAGGGGTCAATGAGCAGTTCTTC. This translates into CATSDPGTGVNEQFF.

This clonotype showed up many times. The chain carries TRBV2 and TRBJ1-2; 8 positions match TRBD1. Looked up from germline, CDR1 is SNHLY and CDR2 is FYNNEI. The CDR3 spans 15 residues. Trimming cost V 7 bases and J 8 bases; bases outside gene matches: 15. The CDR3 DNA reads TGTGCCAGCAAGGAAGGCGGGACAGGCCCCTTCGGCTACACCTTC. Amino acids: CASKEGGTGPFGYTF.

This clonotype was seen only a few times. V gene TRBV20-1 combines with J gene TRBJ1-2, with D possibly matching TRBD1 (6 bases). Germline V lookup: CDR1 DFQATT, CDR2 SNEGSKA (reference sequence). The V end was cut by 3 bases, the J end by 2 bases, with 13 bases between. This CDR3 spans 14 amino acids. The CDR3 here is CSASGGEINYGYTF. The CDR3 bases are TGCAGTGCTAGCGGGGGCGAGATCAACTATGGCTACACCTTC.

This clonotype was detected ten times or more. This chain joins TRBV7-2 and TRBJ2-5; the D gene is possibly TRBD1 (5 bases). The CDR3 consists of 13 residues. The germline V gene has CDR1 SGHTA and CDR2 FQGNSA. Trimming cost V 5 bases and J 5 bases, with 12 bases left between them. The CDR3 DNA follows: TGTGCCAGCAGCCAGGGTCCTCCGGAGACCCAGTACTTC. Protein: CASSQGPPETQYF.

This clonotype was picked up many times. The chain employs TRBV20-1 and TRBJ2-7; 8 nucleotides align to TRBD1. Germline values: CDR1 DFQATT, CDR2 SNEGSKA (reference sequence). V gave up 4 bases and J gave up 4 bases; unmatched junction bases: 6. There are 13 residues in the CDR3. The CDR3, as DNA: TGCAGTGCTACCGACAGGGGCAGGTACGAGCAGTACTTC. It specifies CSATDRGRYEQYF.

This clonotype was detected many times. This chain joins TRBV6-2 or TRBV6-3 and TRBJ1-2, with D possibly matching TRBD1 (5 bases). The germline gives CDR1 MNHEY, CDR2 SVGEGT. V shed 4 bases and J shed 2 bases, with 8 bases lying between them. CDR3 length: 13 residues. The CDR3 DNA follows: TGTGCCAGCAGTTCACAGGAGAACTATGGCTACACCTTC. As protein: CASSSQENYGYTF.

This clonotype was detected a few times. The chain recombines TRBV20-1 with TRBJ2-7; D is undetermined. Germline CDR1 reads DFQATT; CDR2 reads SNEGSKA (reference sequence). There are 12 residues in the CDR3. CDR3 bases: TGCAGGGCCATGACCGACTCCTACGAGCAGTACTTC. This sequence encodes CRAMTDSYEQYF.

The gene calls are TRBV27 and TRBJ2-1; D gene ambiguous. V shed 5 bases and J shed 5 bases, with 4 bases lying between them. Germline CDR1 is MNHEY and CDR2 is SMNVEV (reference sequence). CDR3 length: 11 residues. The CDR3, as DNA: TGTGCCAGCAGTGCTCACAATGAGCAGTTCTTC. It codes for CASSAHNEQFF.

This clonotype has ten or more counts. The chain employs TRBV18 and TRBJ1-4; 9 nucleotides match TRBD1. CDR3 length: 14 amino acids. Per the germline V gene, CDR1 is KGHSH and CDR2 is LQKENI. V lost 3 bases to trimming and J lost 5 bases; unmatched junction nucleotides: 1. This CDR3 reads CASSPGTGNEKLFF. The CDR3, as DNA: TGTGCCAGCTCACCCGGGACAGGGAATGAAAAACTGTTTTTT.

This clonotype showed up many times. V gene TRBV2 combines with J gene TRBJ1-3; D unresolved. The germline V and J ends were trimmed by 6 bases and 0 bases, with 6 bases remaining between them. The CDR3 runs to 13 residues. The germline V gene encodes CDR1 SNHLY and CDR2 FYNNEI. The CDR3 DNA sequence: TGTGCCAGCAGGGGGTACTCTGGAAACACCATATATTTT. Its translation is CASRGYSGNTIYF.

Ten or more counts support this clonotype. The chain recombines TRBV12-5 with TRBJ1-1; TRBD1 matches 7 bases. Trimming at V came to 1 base and at J to 4 bases, leaving 9 bases not matched to a gene. This CDR3 has 16 residues. Germline V gives CDR1 LGHNT, CDR2 FRNRAP. CDR3 loop: CASGLATGARGTEAFF. The DNA of the CDR3 is TGTGCTAGTGGTTTGGCTACAGGGGCCCGGGGCACTGAAGCTTTCTTT. Combining the CDR3 with reference TRBV12-5 and TRBJ1-1 gives the whole variable domain DARVTQTPRHKVTEMGQEVTMRCQPILGHNTVFWYRQTMMQGLELLAYFRNRAPLDDSGMPKDRFSAEMPDATLATLKIQPSEPRDSAVYFCASGLATGARGTEAFFGQGTRLTVV.

This chain links TRBV5-1 with TRBJ2-5; 8 bases align to TRBD1. This CDR3 region has 14 residues. V gave up 4 bases and J gave up 5 bases; unmatched junction bases: 7. Germline V gene data show CDR1 as SGHRS and CDR2 as YFSETQ. CDR3 coding DNA: TGCGCCAGCAGCCTCTCGACAGGGGAGGAGACCCAGTACTTC. Translating it yields CASSLSTGEETQYF.

This clonotype was counted at least ten times. This chain links TRBV7-9 with TRBJ2-5; D call uncertain. The V gene lost 1 base and the J gene lost 8 bases, with 11 bases spanning the gap. Germline V lookup: CDR1 SEHNR, CDR2 FQNEAQ (reference sequence). The CDR3 length is 13 residues. The CDR3 reads CASSLEVRATQYF. The CDR3 nucleotides read TGTGCCAGCAGCTTAGAGGTCAGAGCTACCCAGTACTTC.